This TCR beta chain was identified in a study of shared clonotypes between healthy human individuals. This clone was seen more than once but under ten times. Sequenced by immunoSEQ multiplex PCR; TCRdb stores in-frame clones only, minus some. The repertoire holds roughly 500,000 clones, with around 73% as singletons. Those who donated, Caucasian adults without exception, all lived in Nashville, Tennessee. Germline loops: CDR1 SGDLS, CDR2 YYNGEE. This CDR3 region has 16 residues. The V segment lost 4 bases and the J segment 5 bases; nucleotides outside the gene matches: 9. The sample taken for sequencing was PBMCs. The chain links TRBV9 to TRBJ2-1; 10 bases are shared with TRBD2. This clonotype was sampled from a woman aged 40-49 years in good health. Some clones in this sample may be carry-over from other donors' samples. CDR3 sequence reads: CASSPSGRAIHNEQFF. In DNA, the CDR3 is TGTGCCAGCAGCCCCAGCGGGAGGGCGATCCACAATGAGCAGTTCTTC.